This TCR beta chain was profiled in a study of identical twins. Findings and limits, study-wide: Among out-of-frame alpha sequences shared by twins, low generation probability occurred in excess. With beta out-of-frame sequences, excess sharing by twins was weaker. Models underestimated how often monozygotic twins shared out-of-frame TCR alpha.

MiXCR was run by TCRdb on the 5' RACE reads, yielding one entry per CDR3 protein. The sample records about 1.7 million distinct CDR3 sequences, around 33% being singletons. In every case, the donor was a healthy Caucasian. The CDR3 runs 17 residues. This clonotype was counted a few times. The antigen remains unidentified. This clonotype was sampled from a newborn girl in good health. The chain is built from TRBV12-3 or TRBV12-4 and TRBJ2-4; 11 nucleotides match TRBD2. The closer fit of TRBJ2-7 to the DNA end suggests the J call may be wrong. The sample comprised cord blood. The CDR3 is CASSPLGSGRAGDEQYF. CDR3 in DNA: TGTGCCAGCAGTCCCCTGGGTAGCGGGAGGGCCGGGGACGAGCAGTACTTC.